The sample holds a few counts of the clone carrying this T cell receptor beta chain. Via MiXCR, TCRdb re-called the reads, giving one row per CDR3 protein. The sample carries around 740,000 distinct CDR3 sequences, 35% to 45% recorded once. In germline, CDR1 is SGHTS, CDR2 YDEGEE. J gave up 10 bases and V 2 bases, and 12 bases lay outside the gene matches. The CDR3 is 15 amino acids. The sample belongs to a study of T cell repertoires in cytomegalovirus infection. The chain recombines TRBV5-8 with TRBJ2-1, with TRBD1 matching 7 bases. The sample taken for sequencing was PBMCs. This receptor was obtained from a human donor in good health (CMV status not recorded). Some clones in this sample may be carry-over from other donors' samples. CDR3 nucleotide sequence: TGTGCCAGCAGCTTAGTACAGGGGCCCGTCGGGGAGCAGTTCTTC. The encoded protein is CASSLVQGPVGEQFF.